This T cell receptor beta chain was sequenced during a study of Ad26.COV2.S vaccination and SARS-CoV-2 variants. Sample treatment: around 19 received Ad26.COV2.S at low or high dose, single or two shots; 5 received placebo; per-sample allocation not given. All samples were drawn on day 63, counting from the first vaccine or placebo injection. The table came from immunoSEQ multiplex PCR; TCRdb's copy has only in-frame clones and leaves some out. This sample has over 400,000 clones; 92% occur once, and the top ten carry around 1.7%. This CDR3 has 14 residues. Per the germline V gene, CDR1 is SEHNR and CDR2 is FQNEAQ (reference sequence). V was pared by 4 bases and J by 3 bases, with 10 bases between.

This material consisted of peripheral blood, taken in a trial of Ad26.COV2.S vaccine versus placebo. This clonotype originated in a person between 18 and 65 years old who received the Ad26.COV2.S COVID-19 vaccine or a placebo. The chain couples TRBV7-9 to TRBJ1-5, with D unresolved. CDR3 protein: CASSYHGSNQPQHF. The CDR3 nucleotides read TGTGCCAGCAGCTACCACGGTTCCAATCAGCCCCAGCATTTT. Variable domain in full (rest from reference TRBV7-9 and TRBJ1-5): DTGVSQNPRHKITKRGQNVTFRCDPISEHNRLYWYRQTLGQGPEFLTYFQNEAQLEKSRLLSDRFSAERPKGSFSTLEIQRTEQGDSAMYLCASSYHGSNQPQHFGDGTRLSIL.